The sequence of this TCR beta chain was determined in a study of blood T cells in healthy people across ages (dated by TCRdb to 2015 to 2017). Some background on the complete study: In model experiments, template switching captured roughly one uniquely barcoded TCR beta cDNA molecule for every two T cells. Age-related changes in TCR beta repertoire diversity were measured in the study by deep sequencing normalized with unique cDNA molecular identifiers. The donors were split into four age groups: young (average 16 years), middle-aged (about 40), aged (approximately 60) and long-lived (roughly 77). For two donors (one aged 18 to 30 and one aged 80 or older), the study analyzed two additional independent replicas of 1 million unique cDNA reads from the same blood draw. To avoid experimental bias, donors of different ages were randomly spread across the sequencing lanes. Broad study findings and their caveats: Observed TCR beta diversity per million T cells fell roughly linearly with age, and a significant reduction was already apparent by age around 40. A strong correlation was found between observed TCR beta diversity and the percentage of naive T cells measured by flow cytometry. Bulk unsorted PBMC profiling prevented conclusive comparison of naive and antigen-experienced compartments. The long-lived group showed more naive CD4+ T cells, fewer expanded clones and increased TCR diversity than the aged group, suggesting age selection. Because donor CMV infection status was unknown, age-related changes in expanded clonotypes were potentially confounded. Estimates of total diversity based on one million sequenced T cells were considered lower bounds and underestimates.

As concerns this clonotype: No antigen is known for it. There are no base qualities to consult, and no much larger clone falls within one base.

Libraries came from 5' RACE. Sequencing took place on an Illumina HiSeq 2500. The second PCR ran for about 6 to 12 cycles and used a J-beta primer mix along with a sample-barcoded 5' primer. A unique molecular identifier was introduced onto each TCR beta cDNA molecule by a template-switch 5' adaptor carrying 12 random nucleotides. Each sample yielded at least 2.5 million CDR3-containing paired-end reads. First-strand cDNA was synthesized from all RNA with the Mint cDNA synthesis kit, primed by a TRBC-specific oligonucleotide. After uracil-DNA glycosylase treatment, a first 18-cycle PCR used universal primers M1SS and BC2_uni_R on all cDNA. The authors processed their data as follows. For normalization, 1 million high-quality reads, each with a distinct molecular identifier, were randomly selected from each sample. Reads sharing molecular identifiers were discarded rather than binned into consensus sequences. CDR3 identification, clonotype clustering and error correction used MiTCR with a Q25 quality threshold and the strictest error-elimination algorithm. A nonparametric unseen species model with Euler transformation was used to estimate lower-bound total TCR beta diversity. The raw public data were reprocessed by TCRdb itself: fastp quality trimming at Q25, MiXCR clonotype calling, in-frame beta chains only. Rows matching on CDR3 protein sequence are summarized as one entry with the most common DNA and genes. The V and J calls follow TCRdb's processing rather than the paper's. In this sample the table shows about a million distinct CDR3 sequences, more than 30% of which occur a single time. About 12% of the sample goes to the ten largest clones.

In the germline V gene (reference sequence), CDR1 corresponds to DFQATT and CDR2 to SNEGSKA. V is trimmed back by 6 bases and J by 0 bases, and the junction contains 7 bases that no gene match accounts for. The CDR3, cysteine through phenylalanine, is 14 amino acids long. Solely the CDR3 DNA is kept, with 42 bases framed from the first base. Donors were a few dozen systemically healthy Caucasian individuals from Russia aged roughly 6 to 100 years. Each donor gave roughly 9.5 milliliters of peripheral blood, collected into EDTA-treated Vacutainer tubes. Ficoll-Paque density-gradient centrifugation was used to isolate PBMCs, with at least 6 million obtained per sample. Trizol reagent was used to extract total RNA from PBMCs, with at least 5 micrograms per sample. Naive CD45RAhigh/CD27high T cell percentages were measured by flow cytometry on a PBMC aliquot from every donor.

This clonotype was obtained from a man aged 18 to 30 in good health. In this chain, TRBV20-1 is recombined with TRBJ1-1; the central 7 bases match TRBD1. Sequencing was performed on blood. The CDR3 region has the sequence CSAAQGRVNTEAFF. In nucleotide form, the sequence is TGCAGTGCGGCACAGGGGCGAGTGAACACTGAAGCTTTCTTT.